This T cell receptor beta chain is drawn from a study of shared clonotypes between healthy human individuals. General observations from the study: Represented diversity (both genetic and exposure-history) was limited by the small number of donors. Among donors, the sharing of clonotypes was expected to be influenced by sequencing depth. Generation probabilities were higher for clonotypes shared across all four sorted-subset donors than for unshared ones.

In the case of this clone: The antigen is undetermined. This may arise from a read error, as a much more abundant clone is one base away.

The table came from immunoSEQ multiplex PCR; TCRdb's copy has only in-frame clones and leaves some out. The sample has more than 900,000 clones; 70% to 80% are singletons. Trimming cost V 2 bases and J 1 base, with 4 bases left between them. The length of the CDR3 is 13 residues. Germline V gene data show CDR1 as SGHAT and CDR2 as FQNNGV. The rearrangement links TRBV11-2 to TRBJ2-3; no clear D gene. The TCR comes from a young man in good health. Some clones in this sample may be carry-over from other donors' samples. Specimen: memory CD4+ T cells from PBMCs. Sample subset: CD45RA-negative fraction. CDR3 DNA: TGTGCCAGCAGCTTACCGGGCACAGATACGCAGTATTTT. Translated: CASSLPGTDTQYF.